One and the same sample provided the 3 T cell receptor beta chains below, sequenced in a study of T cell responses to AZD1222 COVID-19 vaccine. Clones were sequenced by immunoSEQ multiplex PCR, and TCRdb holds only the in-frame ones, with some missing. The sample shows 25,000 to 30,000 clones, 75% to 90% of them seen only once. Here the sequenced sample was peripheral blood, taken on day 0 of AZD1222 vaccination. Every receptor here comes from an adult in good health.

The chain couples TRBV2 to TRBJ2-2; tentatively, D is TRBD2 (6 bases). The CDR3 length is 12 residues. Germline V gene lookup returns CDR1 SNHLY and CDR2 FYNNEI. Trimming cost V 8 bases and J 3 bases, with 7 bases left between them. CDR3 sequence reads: CASWRDTGELFF. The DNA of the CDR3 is TGTGCCAGCTGGAGGGACACCGGGGAGCTGTTTTTT.

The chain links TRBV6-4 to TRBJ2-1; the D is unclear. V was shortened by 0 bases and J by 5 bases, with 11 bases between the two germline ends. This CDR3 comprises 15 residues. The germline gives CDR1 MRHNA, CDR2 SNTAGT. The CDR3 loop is CASSDSQDPNNEQFF. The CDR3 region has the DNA TGTGCCAGCAGTGACTCTCAGGACCCCAACAATGAGCAGTTCTTC.

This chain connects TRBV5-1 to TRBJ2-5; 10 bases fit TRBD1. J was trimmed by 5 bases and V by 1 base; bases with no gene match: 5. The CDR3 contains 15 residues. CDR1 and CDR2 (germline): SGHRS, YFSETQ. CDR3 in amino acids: CASSLMTGGEETQYF. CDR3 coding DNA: TGCGCCAGCAGCTTGATGACAGGGGGCGAGGAGACCCAGTACTTC.